This T cell receptor beta chain was sequenced in a study of shared clonotypes between healthy human individuals. Donation came from healthy HIV-negative adults that had no recent acute infections or vaccinations. V lost 6 bases and J lost 7, with 13 bases in between. From germline, CDR1 is MNHEY and CDR2 SMNVEV (reference sequence). The CDR3 consists of 13 residues. Some clones are missing from TCRdb's copy, which holds only in-frame ones; the method was immunoSEQ multiplex PCR. The data contain about 510,000 clones, less than 85% of them singletons. The V call is TRBV27, the J call TRBJ1-5; TRBD1 might be the D (5 bases). The receptor was derived from a middle-aged woman in good health. Some clones in this sample may be carry-over from other donors' samples. Material for sequencing was PBMCs. DNA of the CDR3: TGTGCCAGCAGCCCTCTAGGGGTCCAGCCCCAGCATTTT. Protein product: CASSPLGVQPQHF.